Listed below are T cell receptor beta chains from one sample, sequenced in a study of blood T cell repertoires in COVID-19. Repertoires were generated with immunoSEQ multiplex PCR, while TCRdb's copy carries only in-frame clones and drops some. The table records approximately 100,000 clones, around 82% of them present only once. The sequencing input was peripheral blood. These receptors all come from a woman aged 50 to 65 with acute or convalescent COVID-19. Each CDR3 is given with its conserved first and last residue. The D gene is left open where the match is weak. Expanded clones get a size class; other rows say once, few or many, or leave the size out.

CDR3nt	CDR3aa	abundance	d_gene	v_gene	j_gene
TGTGCCAGCACCTACCGGGACAGGGGGTCCTACGAGCAGTACTTC	CASTYRDRGSYEQYF	.	TRBD1	TRBV6-6	TRBJ2-7
TGTGCCAGCAGTGAAAATGAGGGGGCGAAGCAGTTCTTC	CASSENEGAKQFF	.	TRBD1	TRBV2	TRBJ2-1
TGTGCCAGCAGCCAAGAGAAGGGAGGGGGAAACACCATATATTTT	CASSQEKGGGNTIYF	once	.	TRBV3-1/TRBV3-2	TRBJ1-3
TGTGCCAGCAGCTGGACCCAGACAGGTCTGCGCAATCAGCCCCAGCATTTT	CASSWTQTGLRNQPQHF	.	.	TRBV5-8	TRBJ1-5
TGTGCCACCAGCGGCGGAGGGACAGGGAAGAACTATGGCTACACCTTC	CATSGGGTGKNYGYTF	.	TRBD1	TRBV15	TRBJ1-2
TGTGCCAGCATTCAGGGGCCGGGACTAGCGGGAAATGAGCAGTTCTTC	CASIQGPGLAGNEQFF	.	TRBD2	TRBV7-8	TRBJ2-1
TGTGCCAGCAGCTTAGGGCGAGGCAGCGGGGGGGCCGATGAGCAGTTCTTC	CASSLGRGSGGADEQFF	once	TRBD2	TRBV11-3	TRBJ2-1
TGTGCCAGCAGGCCCGGGACAGATAATTCACCCCTCCACTTT	CASRPGTDNSPLHF	.	TRBD1	TRBV6-6	TRBJ1-6
TGTGCCAGCAGAATAATGAATCAGCCCCAGCATTTT	CASRIMNQPQHF	.	.	TRBV12-3/TRBV12-4	TRBJ1-5
TGTGCCAGCGCAGGACAGGCTTATAACTATGGCTACACCTTC	CASAGQAYNYGYTF	.	TRBD1	TRBV2	TRBJ1-2
TGTGCCAGCAGTACCCAAGGCGGAGTCACAGATACGCAGTATTTT	CASSTQGGVTDTQYF	.	.	TRBV6-6	TRBJ2-3
TGTGCCAGCAGCTTAAAGGGACAGTACACTGAAGCTTTCTTT	CASSLKGQYTEAFF	.	TRBD1	TRBV11-3	TRBJ1-1
TGTGCCAGCAGCAACCGACAACAGGGGGGGAGAACTAATGAAAAACTGTTTTTT	CASSNRQQGGRTNEKLFF	.	.	TRBV21-1	TRBJ1-4
TGTGCCAGCAGCTTAGGAAACTCACAGGGGGCAGGTTATGGCTACACCTTC	CASSLGNSQGAGYGYTF	.	TRBD1	TRBV7-9	TRBJ1-2
TGTGCCAGCAGCGTAGGACAGGGAAACTATGGCTACACCTTC	CASSVGQGNYGYTF	.	TRBD1	TRBV9	TRBJ1-2
TGTGCCAGCAGAGACAGCCTGTACAATGAGCAGTTCTTC	CASRDSLYNEQFF	.	.	TRBV6-4	TRBJ2-1
TGCGCCAGCAGCCTTGGGGAAGGAGCGGCGGGAAACACCATATATTTT	CASSLGEGAAGNTIYF	.	.	TRBV5-1	TRBJ1-3
TGCAGCGTCGGGGGCTACACCTTC	CSVGGYTF	.	.	TRBV29-1	TRBJ1-2
TGCGCCAGCAGCCCTCCAGACAGGGCTAGCACAGATACGCAGTATTTT	CASSPPDRASTDTQYF	.	TRBD1	TRBV5-1	TRBJ2-3
TGTGCCAGCTCATCCCGGACTAGCGGGGGGGATGAGCAGTTCTTC	CASSSRTSGGDEQFF	.	TRBD2	TRBV18	TRBJ2-1
TGTGCCAGCAGTCCCAGGACAGGTTCCCCCCAGTTCTTC	CASSPRTGSPQFF	.	TRBD1	TRBV6-5	TRBJ2-1
TGTGCCAGCAGCCGGACTAGGGGAACAGATACGCAGTATTTT	CASSRTRGTDTQYF	.	TRBD2	TRBV6-5	TRBJ2-3
TGTGCCACCAGCCCCTCCGGTAATTATGGCTACACCTTC	CATSPSGNYGYTF	.	.	TRBV24-1	TRBJ1-2
TGTGCCAGCAGTCTGGATTCTCGGGTCCGGCAAATATATGGCTACACCTTC	CASSLDSRVRQIYGYTF	.	.	TRBV5-8	TRBJ1-2
TGTGCCAGCTCGGACTACTCTGGAAACACCATATATTTT	CASSDYSGNTIYF	once	.	TRBV9	TRBJ1-3
TGTGCCATCAGTGAGGACAGGGTGGACTATGGCTACACCTTC	CAISEDRVDYGYTF	.	TRBD1	TRBV10-3	TRBJ1-2
TGTGCCAGCAGCGTCCCTAATACAGGGTCCAGGATGGCCTTC	CASSVPNTGSRMAF	.	.	TRBV9	TRBJ1-2
TGTGCCAGCAGCTTGTACCGGCAGCGGGAAAATCAGCCCCAGCATTTT	CASSLYRQRENQPQHF	.	.	TRBV5-8	TRBJ1-5
TGTGCCAGCAGCTTGGCCACAGCCTTCGGGGCAGATACGCAGTATTTT	CASSLATAFGADTQYF	.	.	TRBV5-6	TRBJ2-3
TGTGCCAGTAGTATAGTACAGGGGGCTATCAATGAGCAGTTCTTC	CASSIVQGAINEQFF	.	TRBD1	TRBV19	TRBJ2-1
TGTGCCAGCAGTGCCCCCCGGGACTCCCGAGGAACTAATGAAAAACTGTTTTTT	CASSAPRDSRGTNEKLFF	.	.	TRBV28	TRBJ1-4
TGTGCCAGTAGTATAAGGGACAGGGGATCGGTTTTCTTT	CASSIRDRGSVFF	once	TRBD1	TRBV19	TRBJ1-1
TGTGCCAGCAGCTTTGGACAGGGGGATGGCTACACCTTC	CASSFGQGDGYTF	.	TRBD1	TRBV5-4	TRBJ1-2
TGTGCCAGCAGCGTAGCTTTTAGCGGGGGCACGAATACGCAGTATTTT	CASSVAFSGGTNTQYF	once	TRBD2	TRBV9	TRBJ2-3
TGTGCCTGGTCAATGAAGGGGGATGAAAAACTGTTTTTT	CAWSMKGDEKLFF	.	.	TRBV30	TRBJ1-4
TGCGCCAGCAGCCCCGACAGGGGCAAGGGCCTCCACTTT	CASSPDRGKGLHF	.	TRBD1	TRBV5-1	TRBJ1-6
TGTGCCAGCTCCCCGGGGTCAGAGAGGGCTGAGCAGTACTTC	CASSPGSERAEQYF	.	.	TRBV18	TRBJ2-7
TGCAGCGATACACGGACAGGGGCGGGGGCCTACACCTTC	CSDTRTGAGAYTF	.	TRBD1	TRBV29-1	TRBJ1-2
TGTGCCAGCAGGACTAGCGGGGTTAAGGACATTCAGTACTTC	CASRTSGVKDIQYF	.	TRBD2	TRBV27	TRBJ2-4
TGTGCCAGCAGCGTGGGACAGGGAGGAGCAGATACGCAGTATTTT	CASSVGQGGADTQYF	.	TRBD1	TRBV2	TRBJ2-3
TGCGCCAGCAGCTTGGAAGGACAGCGAGAGCAGTTCTTC	CASSLEGQREQFF	.	.	TRBV5-1	TRBJ2-1
TGTGCCTGGCTGGGACATATGAACACTGAAGCTTTCTTT	CAWLGHMNTEAFF	.	.	TRBV30	TRBJ1-1